This T cell receptor (beta chain) is from a study of T cell changes during pregnancy in multiple sclerosis (dated by TCRdb to about 2019). For context, the study as a whole: The study examined how the T cell repertoire changed over the course of pregnancy in women with multiple sclerosis.

As for this clone: Its antigen is unknown. No clone much larger than this one lies a single base away; base qualities are absent.

CDR1 and CDR2, per the germline V gene, are SGHRS and YFSETQ. The V end gives up 3 bases and the J end 4 bases, leaving 10 bases in the junction not matched to a gene. Its CDR3 holds 17 amino acids, cysteine through phenylalanine. Left in the record is the CDR3 DNA by itself, 51 bases read in frame from the first base. Preparation of the library involved the immunoSEQ multiplex PCR assay. TCRdb mirrors the immuneACCESS table, restricted to in-frame sequences. Some clones are absent from its copies; in checked studies, under half trace to an unresolved V gene, and the reason for the others is unknown. Here the sample has roughly 75,000 clones; approximately 92% occur a single time. The top ten clones comprise roughly 2.1% of the sample.

The sequenced sample was peripheral blood, obtained in the third trimester of pregnancy. The chain joins TRBV5-1 to TRBJ2-5; 12 bases in the junction line up with TRBD2. The clonotype was recovered from a female donor in good health, enrolled as a control in a pregnancy study. The CDR3 region reads CASSSGLAGSRGETQYF. The DNA sequence follows: TGCGCCAGCAGCTCGGGACTAGCGGGCTCTCGGGGAGAGACCCAGTACTTC.